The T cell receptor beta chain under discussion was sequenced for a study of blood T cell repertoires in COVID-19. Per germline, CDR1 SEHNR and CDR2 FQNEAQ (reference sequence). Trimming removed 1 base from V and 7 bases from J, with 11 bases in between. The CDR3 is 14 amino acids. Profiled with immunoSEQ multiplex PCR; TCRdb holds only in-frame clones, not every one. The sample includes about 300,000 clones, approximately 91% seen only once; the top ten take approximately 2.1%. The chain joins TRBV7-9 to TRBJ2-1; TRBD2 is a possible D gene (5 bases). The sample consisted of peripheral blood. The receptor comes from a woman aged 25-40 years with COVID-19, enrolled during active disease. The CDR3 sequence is CASSLGGLGNEQFF. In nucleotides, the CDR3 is TGTGCCAGCAGCTTAGGAGGACTGGGGAATGAGCAGTTCTTC.